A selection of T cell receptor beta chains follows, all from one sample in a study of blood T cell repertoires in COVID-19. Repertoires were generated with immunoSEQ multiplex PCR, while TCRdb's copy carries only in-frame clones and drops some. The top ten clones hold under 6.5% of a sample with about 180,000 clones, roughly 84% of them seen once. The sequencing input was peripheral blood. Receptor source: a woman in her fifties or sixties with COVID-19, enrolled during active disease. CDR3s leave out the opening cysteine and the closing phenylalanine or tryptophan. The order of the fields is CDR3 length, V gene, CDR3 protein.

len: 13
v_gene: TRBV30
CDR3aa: AWSVGAGGLETQY

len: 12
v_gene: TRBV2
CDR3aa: ASTGTGRNYGYT

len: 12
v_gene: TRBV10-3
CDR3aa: AITRDRGGNEQF

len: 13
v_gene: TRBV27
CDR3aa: ASSLTLEGVGGYT

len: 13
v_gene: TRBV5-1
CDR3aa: ASSGKTGVNTEAF

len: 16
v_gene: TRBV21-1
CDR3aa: ASSKGVGRGFSYNEQF

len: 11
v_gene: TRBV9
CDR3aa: ASSRQGNYGYT

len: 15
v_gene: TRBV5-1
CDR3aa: ASSLDESPYSNQPQH

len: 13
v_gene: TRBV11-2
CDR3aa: ASSHGGLAKNIQY

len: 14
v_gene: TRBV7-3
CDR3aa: ASSLTGREGHTEAF

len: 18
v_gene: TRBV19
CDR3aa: ASSNGRGLAGGQGHNEQF

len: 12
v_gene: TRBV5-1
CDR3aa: ASSQIGVSNEQY

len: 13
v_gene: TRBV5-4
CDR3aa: ASSLEGGRDYEQY

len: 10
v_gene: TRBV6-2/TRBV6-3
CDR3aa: ASSYGDREAF

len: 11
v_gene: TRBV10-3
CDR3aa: AIRDFSYNEQF

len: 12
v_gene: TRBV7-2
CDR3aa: ASSLADRGGEQY

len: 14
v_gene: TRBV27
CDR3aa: ASSRPGTSYHGELF

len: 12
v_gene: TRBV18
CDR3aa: ASSPNQGNTEAF

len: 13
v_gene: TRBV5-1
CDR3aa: ASSLGPSGANVLT

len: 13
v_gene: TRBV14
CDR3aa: ASSRTRNVADTQY

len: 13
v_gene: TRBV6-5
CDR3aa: ASSIRDSSNYGYT

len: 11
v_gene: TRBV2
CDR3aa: ASSELSNQPQH

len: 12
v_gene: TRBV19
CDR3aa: ASSITGVFTEAF

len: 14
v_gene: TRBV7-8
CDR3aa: ASSFTGVFSGNTIY

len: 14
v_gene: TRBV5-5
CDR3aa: ASTLTPGVRDTEAF

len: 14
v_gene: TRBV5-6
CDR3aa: ASSWGLAGGVETQY

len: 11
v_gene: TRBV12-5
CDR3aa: ASVNQGTYEQY

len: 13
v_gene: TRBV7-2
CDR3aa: ASTYRVTNTGELF

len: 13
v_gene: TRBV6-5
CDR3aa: ASSGPWGRNEKLF

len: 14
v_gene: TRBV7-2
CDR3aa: ASNLNTGYPNTEAF